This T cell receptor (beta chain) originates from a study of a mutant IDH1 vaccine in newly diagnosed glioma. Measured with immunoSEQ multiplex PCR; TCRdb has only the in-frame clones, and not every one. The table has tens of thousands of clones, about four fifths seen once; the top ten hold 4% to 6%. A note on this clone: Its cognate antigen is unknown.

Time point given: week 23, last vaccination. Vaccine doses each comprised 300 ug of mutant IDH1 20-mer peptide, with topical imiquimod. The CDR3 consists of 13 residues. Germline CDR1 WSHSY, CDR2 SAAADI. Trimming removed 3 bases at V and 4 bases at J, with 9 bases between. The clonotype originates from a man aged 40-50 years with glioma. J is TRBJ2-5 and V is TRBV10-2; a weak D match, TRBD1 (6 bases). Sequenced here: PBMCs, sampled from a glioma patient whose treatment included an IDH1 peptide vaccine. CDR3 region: CASSDGGGETQYF. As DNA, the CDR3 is TGCGCCAGCAGTGATGGGGGCGGAGAGACCCAGTACTTC.